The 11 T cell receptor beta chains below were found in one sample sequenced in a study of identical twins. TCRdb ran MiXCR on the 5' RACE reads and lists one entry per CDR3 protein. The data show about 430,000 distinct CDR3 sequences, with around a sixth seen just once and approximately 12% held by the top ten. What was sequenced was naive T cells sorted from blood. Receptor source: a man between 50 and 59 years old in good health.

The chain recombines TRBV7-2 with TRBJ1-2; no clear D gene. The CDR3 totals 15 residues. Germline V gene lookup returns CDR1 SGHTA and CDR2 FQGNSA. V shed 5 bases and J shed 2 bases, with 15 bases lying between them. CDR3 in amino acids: CASSRALDFNYGYTF. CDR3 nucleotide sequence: TGTGCCAGCAGCCGCGCTTTGGATTTCAACTATGGCTACACCTTC.

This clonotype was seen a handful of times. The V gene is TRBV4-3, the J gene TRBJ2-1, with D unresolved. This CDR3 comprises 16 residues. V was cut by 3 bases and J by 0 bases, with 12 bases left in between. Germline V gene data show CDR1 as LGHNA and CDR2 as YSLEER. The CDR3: CASSQTWSSSYNEQFF. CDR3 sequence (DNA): TGCGCCAGCAGCCAGACCTGGAGTAGCTCCTACAATGAGCAGTTCTTC.

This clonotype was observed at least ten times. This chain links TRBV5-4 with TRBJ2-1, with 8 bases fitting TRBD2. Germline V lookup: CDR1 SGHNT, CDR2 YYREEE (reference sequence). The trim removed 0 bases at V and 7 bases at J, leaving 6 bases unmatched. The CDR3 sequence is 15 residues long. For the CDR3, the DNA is TGTGCCAGCAGCTTGGAGGGGACTAGGTCTAATGAGCAGTTCTTC. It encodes CASSLEGTRSNEQFF.

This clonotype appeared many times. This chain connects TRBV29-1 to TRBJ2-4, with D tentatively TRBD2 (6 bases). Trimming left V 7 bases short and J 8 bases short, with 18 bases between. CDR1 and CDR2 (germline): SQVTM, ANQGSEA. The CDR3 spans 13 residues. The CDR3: CSGKMGGGDIQYF. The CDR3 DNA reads TGCAGCGGGAAAATGGGAGGAGGTGACATTCAGTACTTC.

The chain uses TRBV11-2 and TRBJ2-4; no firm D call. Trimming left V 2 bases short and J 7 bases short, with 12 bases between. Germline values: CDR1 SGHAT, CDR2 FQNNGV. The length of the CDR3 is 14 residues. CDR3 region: CASSLYGLRNIQYF. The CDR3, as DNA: TGTGCCAGCAGCTTATACGGGCTTCGGAACATTCAGTACTTC.

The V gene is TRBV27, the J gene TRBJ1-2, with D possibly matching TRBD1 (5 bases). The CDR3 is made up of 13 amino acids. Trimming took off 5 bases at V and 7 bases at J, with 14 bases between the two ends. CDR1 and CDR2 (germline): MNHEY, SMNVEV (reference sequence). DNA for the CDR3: TGTGCCAGCAGTCAGGGTCGGGTGGGTGGCTACACCTTC. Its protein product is CASSQGRVGGYTF.

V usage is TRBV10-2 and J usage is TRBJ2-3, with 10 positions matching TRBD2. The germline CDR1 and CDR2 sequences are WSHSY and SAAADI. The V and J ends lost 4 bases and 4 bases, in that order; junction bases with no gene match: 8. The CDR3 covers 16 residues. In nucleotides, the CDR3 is TGCGCCAGCAGTGGATCGACTAGCGGGTTACCAGATACGCAGTATTTT. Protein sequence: CASSGSTSGLPDTQYF.

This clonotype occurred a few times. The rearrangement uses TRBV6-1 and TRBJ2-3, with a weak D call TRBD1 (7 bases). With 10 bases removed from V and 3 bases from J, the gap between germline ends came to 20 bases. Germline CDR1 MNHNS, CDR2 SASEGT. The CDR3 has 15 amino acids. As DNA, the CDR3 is TGTGCCACCTACGACAGGGAGGACGGTACAGATACGCAGTATTTT. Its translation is CATYDREDGTDTQYF.

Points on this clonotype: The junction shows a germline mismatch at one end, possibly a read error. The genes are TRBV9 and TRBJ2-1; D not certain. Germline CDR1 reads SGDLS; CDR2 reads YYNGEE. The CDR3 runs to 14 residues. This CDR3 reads CPSSVGFGSLEQFF. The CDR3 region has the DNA TGTCCCAGCAGCGTAGGGTTCGGGTCTCTTGAGCAGTTCTTC.

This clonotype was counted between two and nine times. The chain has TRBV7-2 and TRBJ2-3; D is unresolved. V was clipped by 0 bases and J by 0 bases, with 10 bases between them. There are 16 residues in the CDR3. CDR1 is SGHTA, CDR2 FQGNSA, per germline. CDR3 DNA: TGTGCCAGCAGCTTAGCGCGGAGCGCTAGCACAGATACGCAGTATTTT. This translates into CASSLARSASTDTQYF.

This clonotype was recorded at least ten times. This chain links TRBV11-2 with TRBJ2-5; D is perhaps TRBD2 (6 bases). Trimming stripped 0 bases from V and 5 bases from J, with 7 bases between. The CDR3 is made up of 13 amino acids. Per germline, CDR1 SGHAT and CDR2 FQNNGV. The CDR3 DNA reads TGTGCCAGCAGCTTAGATCTAGCGGAGACCCAGTACTTC. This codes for CASSLDLAETQYF.